This T cell receptor (beta chain) was found in a study of molecular identifiers for immune sequencing clone quantification. There are many counts of this clonotype. Its antigen is as yet unknown. It was from around 20,000 to 1,000,000 sorted cells, with 10%, 30% or 50% RNA, that naive CD8 libraries came. From the PCR reads, TCRdb called clonotypes with MiXCR, one entry per CDR3 protein. The sample includes under 350,000 distinct CDR3 sequences, roughly 23% of them seen just once. The study, taken as a whole, reports: More than 97% of effector molecules, versus under 1% of naive-cell molecules, belonged to clones above 20 RNA copies.

The sample comprised naive CD8+ T cells from blood, with Jurkat cell RNA spiked in. Indicated subset: FACS-sorted CD8+CD4-CCR7+CD45RA+ naive T cells. The receptor was isolated from a human donor in good health. Some libraries in this study had Jurkat cell RNA spiked in.

Here the CDR3 reads CASSTGEYTDTQYF. CDR3 coding DNA: TGTGCCAGCAGTACAGGGGAATACACAGATACGCAGTATTTT. The chain uses TRBV25-1 and TRBJ2-3, with 7 bases aligning to TRBD1. Germline CDR1 reads MGHDK; CDR2 reads SYGVNS. V lost 5 bases and J lost 2; bases outside the gene matches: 4. The CDR3 length is 14 residues.